This T cell receptor (beta chain) emerged from a study of T cell clonality in common variable immunodeficiency. Study conclusions and caveats: TCRbeta clonality was increased in CVID versus healthy controls.

Profiled with immunoSEQ multiplex PCR; TCRdb holds only in-frame clones, not every one. The data show 40,000 to 50,000 clones, with none appearing a single time. The germline CDR1 and CDR2 sequences are KGHSH and LQKENI. This CDR3 spans 14 amino acids. J gave up 8 bases and V 2 bases, and 3 bases lay outside the gene matches. This clone has a count of ten or more. Its target is not known. The read falls 3 residues short of the CDR3 end, and the missing part is taken from the germline J gene. Sequencing was carried out using peripheral blood mononuclear cells. The chain is built from TRBV18 and TRBJ1-6, with 7 bases aligning to TRBD1. This sequence was found in a person aged 18 to 75 in good health. The CDR3 here is CASSPTGEDSPLHF. The DNA read from the CDR3 is TGTGCCAGCTCACCAACAGGGGAGGATTCACCC.